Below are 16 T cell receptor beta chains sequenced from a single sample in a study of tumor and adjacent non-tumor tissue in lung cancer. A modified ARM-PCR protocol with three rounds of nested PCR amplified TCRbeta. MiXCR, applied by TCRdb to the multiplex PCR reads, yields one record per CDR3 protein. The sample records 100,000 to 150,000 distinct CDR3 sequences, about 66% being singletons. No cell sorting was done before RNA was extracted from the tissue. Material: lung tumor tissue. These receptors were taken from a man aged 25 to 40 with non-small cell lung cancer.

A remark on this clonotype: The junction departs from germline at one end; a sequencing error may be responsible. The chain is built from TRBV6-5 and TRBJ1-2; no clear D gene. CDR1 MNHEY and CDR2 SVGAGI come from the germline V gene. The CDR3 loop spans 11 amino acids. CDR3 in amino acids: CASSNNFGYTF. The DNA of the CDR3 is TGTGCCAGCAGTAATAACTTTGGCTACACCTTC.

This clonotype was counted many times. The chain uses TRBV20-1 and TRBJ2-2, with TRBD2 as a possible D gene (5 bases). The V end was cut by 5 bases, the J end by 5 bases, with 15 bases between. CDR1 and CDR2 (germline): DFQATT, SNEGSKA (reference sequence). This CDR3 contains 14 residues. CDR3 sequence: CSARLEGVTGELFF. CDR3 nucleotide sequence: TGCAGTGCTCGCCTCGAGGGAGTGACCGGGGAGCTGTTTTTT.

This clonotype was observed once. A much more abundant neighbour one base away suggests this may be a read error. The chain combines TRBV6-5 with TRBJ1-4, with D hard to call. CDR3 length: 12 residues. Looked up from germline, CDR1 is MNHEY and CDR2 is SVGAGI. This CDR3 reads CANSTKAGKLFF. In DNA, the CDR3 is TGTGCCAACAGTACGAAGGCGGGAAAACTGTTTTTT.

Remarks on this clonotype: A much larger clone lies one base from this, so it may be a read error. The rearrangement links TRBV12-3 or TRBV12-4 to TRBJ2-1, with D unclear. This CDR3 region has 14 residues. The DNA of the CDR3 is TGTGCCATCAGTCGGACGTACTCCTACAATGAGCAGTTCTTC. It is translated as CAISRTYSYNEQFF.

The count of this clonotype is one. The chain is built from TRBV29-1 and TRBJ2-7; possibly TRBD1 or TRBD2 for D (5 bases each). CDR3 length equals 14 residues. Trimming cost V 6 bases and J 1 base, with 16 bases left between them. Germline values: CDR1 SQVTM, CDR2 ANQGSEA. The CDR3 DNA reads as TGCAGCGTGGGGGTCTTATTGATGTCCTACGAGCAGTACTTC. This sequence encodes CSVGVLLMSYEQYF.

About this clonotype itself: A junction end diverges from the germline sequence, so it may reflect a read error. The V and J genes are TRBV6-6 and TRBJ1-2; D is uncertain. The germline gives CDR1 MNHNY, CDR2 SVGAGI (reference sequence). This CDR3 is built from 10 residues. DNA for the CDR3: TGTGCCAGCACTTACCACCGGCACACCTTC. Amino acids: CASTYHRHTF.

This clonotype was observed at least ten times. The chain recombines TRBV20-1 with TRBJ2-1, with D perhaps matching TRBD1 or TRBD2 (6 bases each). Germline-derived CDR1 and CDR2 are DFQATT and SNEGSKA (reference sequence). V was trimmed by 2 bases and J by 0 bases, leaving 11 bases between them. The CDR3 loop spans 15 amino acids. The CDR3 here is CSARRGANSYNEQFF. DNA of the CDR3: TGCAGTGCTAGAAGGGGGGCCAACTCCTACAATGAGCAGTTCTTC.

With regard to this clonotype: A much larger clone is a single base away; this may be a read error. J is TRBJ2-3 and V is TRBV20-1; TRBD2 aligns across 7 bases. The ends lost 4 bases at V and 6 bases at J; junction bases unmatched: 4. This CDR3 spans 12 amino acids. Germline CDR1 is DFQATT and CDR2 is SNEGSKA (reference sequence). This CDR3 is CSANGRWDTQYF. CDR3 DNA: TGCAGTGCTAACGGGAGGTGGGATACGCAGTATTTT.

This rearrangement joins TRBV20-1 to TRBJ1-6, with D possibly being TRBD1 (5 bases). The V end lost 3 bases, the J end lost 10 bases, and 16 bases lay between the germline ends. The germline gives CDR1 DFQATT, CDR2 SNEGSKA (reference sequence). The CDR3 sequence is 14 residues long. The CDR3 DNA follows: TGCAGTGCTAGTGGGGGACGGGGTCGATCACCCCTCCACTTT. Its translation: CSASGGRGRSPLHF.

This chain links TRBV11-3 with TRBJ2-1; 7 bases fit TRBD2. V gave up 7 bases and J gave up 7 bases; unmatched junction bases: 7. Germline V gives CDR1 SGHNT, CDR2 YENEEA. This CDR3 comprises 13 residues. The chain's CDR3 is CASNQLGGNEQFF. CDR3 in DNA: TGTGCCAGCAATCAGCTGGGGGGGAATGAGCAGTTCTTC.

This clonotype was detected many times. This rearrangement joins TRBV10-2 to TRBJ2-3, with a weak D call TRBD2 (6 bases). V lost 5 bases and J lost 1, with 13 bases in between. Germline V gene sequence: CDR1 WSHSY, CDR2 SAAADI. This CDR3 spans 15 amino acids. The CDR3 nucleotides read TGCGCCAGCAGTCCCGGAGTAGCGGGCACAGATACGCAGTATTTT. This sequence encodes CASSPGVAGTDTQYF.

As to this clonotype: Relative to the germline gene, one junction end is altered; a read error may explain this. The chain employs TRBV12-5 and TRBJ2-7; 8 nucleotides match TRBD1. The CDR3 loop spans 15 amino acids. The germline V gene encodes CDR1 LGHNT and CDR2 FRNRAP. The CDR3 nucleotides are TGTGCTAGTGGTTTCTGGGACAGGCGAACCTACGAGCGGTACTTC. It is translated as CASGFWDRRTYERYF.

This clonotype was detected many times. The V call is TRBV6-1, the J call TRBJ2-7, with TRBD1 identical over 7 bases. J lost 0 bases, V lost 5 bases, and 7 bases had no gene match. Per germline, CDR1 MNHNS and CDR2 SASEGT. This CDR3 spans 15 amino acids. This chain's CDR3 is CASSPRGQFSYEQYF. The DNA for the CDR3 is TGTGCCAGCAGTCCAAGGGGACAGTTCTCCTACGAGCAGTACTTC.

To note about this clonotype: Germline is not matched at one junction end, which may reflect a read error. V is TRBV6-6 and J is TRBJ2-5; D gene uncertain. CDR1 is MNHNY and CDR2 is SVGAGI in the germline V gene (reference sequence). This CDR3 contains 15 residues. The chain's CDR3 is CANSPEWADTETQYF. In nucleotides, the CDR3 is TGTGCCAACAGTCCAGAATGGGCTGACACAGAGACCCAGTACTTC.

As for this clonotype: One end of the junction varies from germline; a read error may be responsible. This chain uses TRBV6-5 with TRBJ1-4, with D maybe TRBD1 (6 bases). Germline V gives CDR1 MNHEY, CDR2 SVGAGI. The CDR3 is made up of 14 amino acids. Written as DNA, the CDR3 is TGTGCCAGCAATTACGGGGGGCGCGACGAAAATCTGTTTTTT. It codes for CASNYGGRDENLFF.

The DNA of the CDR3 is TGTGCCAGTGCTTCGGGGATGAGCAATCAGCCCCAGCATTTT. Encoded protein: CASASGMSNQPQHF. This rearrangement joins TRBV19 to TRBJ1-5, with D unclear. V was clipped by 8 bases and J by 1 base, with 12 bases between them. CDR1 LNHDA and CDR2 SQIVND come from the germline V gene (reference sequence). This CDR3 contains 14 residues. Variable domain in full (rest from reference TRBV19 and TRBJ1-5): DGGITQSPKYLFRKEGQNVTLSCEQNLNHDAMYWYRQDPGQGLRLIYYSQIVNDFQKGDIAEGYSVSREKKESFPLTVTSAQKNPTAFYLCASASGMSNQPQHFGDGTRLSIL.